This T cell receptor (beta chain) was recorded in a study of blood T cell repertoires in COVID-19. At the level of the study: Sites in the United States, Italy and Spain provided acute and convalescent COVID-19 samples. From T cells, B-cell-depleted T cells, or PBMCs came the material, which was cDNA or gDNA.

The CDR3 spans 15 residues. J lost 6 bases, V lost 0 bases, and 7 bases had no gene match. The V gene's germline CDR1 is KGHSH and CDR2 LQKENI. The method was immunoSEQ multiplex PCR; TCRdb's version includes in-frame clones alone and lacks a portion of them. The data show 200,000 to 250,000 clones, roughly 90% seen once. Sequencing was done on a sample of peripheral blood. The sequence was obtained from a man in his 60s with acute or convalescent COVID-19. V usage is TRBV18 and J usage is TRBJ2-5; 7 bases match TRBD2. CDR3 bases: TGTGCCAGCTCACCACCGGCGGGAGAGGGAAAGACCCAGTACTTC. This codes for CASSPPAGEGKTQYF.